This TCR beta chain was sequenced in a study of identical twins. Findings of the study overall: Twin-shared out-of-frame alpha sequences showed excess low generation probability. Invariant MAIT and iNKT cells could partly confound zero-insertion analyses.

TCRdb processed the 5' RACE reads anew with MiXCR; each CDR3 protein has one entry. The repertoire has about 280,000 distinct CDR3 sequences, approximately 8.5% of them found once; the top ten carry approximately 2.1%. V gave up 0 bases and J gave up 7 bases; unmatched junction bases: 4. Germline-derived CDR1 and CDR2 are LNHNV and YYDKDF (reference sequence). The CDR3 sequence is 15 residues long. There are many counts of this clonotype. The antigen is undetermined. These same data were also listed under a study on yellow fever vaccine responses in identical twins.

The sequencing sample was made of memory (CD45RO+) T cells sorted from blood. This sequence originates from a woman aged 18-29 years in good health. J is TRBJ1-4 and V is TRBV15, with 8 bases matching TRBD1. CDR3: CATSRDRGLGEKLFF. DNA of the CDR3: TGTGCCACCAGCAGAGACAGGGGGCTAGGTGAAAAACTGTTTTTT.